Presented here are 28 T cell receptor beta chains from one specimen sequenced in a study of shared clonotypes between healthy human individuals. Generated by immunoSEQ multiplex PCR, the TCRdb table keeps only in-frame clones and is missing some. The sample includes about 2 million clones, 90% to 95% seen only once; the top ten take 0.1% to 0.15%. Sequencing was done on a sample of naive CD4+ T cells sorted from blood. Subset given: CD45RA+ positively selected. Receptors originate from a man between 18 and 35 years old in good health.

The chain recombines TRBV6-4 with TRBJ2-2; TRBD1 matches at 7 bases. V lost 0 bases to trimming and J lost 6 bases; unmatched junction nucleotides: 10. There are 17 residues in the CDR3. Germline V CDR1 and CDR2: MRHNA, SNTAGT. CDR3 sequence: CASSDSKGQGVAGELFF. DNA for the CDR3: TGTGCCAGCAGTGACTCCAAGGGGCAGGGGGTAGCCGGGGAGCTGTTTTTT.

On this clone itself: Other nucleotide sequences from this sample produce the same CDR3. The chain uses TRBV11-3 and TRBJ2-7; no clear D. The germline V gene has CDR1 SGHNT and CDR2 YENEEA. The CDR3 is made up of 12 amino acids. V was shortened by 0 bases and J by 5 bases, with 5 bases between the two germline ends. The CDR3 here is CASSLDGDEQYF. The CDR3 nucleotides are TGTGCCAGCAGCTTAGATGGAGACGAGCAGTACTTC.

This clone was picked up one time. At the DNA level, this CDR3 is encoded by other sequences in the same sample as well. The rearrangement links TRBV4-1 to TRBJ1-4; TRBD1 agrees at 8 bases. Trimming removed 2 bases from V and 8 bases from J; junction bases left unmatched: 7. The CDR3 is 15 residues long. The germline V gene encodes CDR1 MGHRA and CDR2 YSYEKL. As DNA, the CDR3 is TGCGCCAGCAGCCAAACCGGGACAGGTGGAGAAAAACTGTTTTTT. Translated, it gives CASSQTGTGGEKLFF.

The CDR3 sequence is CASSLEPAGGEQYF. As DNA, the CDR3 is TGTGCCAGCAGCTTAGAGCCCGCGGGTGGAGAGCAGTACTTC. J is TRBJ2-7 and V is TRBV7-9; possibly TRBD2 for D (5 bases). V was pared by 1 base and J by 7 bases, with 14 bases between. Germline-derived CDR1 and CDR2 are SEHNR and FQNEAQ (reference sequence). This CDR3 region has 14 residues.

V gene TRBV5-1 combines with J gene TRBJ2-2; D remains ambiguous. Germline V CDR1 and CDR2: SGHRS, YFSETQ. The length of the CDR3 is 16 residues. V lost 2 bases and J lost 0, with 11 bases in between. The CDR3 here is CASSLEPRTNTGELFF. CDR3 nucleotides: TGCGCCAGCAGCTTAGAGCCCCGGACGAACACCGGGGAGCTGTTTTTT.

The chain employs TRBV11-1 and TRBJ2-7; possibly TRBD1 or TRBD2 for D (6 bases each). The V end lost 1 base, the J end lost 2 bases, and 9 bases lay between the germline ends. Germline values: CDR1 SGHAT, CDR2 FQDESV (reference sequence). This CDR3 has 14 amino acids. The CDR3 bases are TGTGCCAGCAGCTTAGAGGAGGGGGCCTACGAGCAGTACTTC. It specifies CASSLEEGAYEQYF.

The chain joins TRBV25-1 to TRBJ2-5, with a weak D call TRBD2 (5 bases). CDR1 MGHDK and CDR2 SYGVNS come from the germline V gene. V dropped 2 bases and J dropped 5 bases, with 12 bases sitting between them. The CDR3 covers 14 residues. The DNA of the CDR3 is TGTGCCAGCAGTGAACCGGGTCGGGATGAGACCCAGTACTTC. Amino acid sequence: CASSEPGRDETQYF.

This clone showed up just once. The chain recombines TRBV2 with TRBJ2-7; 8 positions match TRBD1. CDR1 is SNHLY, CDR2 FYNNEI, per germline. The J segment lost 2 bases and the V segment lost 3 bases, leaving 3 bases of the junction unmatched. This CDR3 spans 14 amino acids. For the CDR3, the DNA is TGTGCCAGCAGTGAGCAGGGGGCACCCTACGAGCAGTACTTC. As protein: CASSEQGAPYEQYF.

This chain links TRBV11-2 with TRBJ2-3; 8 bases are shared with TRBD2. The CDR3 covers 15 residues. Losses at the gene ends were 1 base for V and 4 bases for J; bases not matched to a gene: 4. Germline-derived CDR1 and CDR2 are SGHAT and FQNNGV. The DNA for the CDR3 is TGTGCCAGCAGCTTAGCGGGAGGGCCCGCAGATACGCAGTATTTT. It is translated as CASSLAGGPADTQYF.

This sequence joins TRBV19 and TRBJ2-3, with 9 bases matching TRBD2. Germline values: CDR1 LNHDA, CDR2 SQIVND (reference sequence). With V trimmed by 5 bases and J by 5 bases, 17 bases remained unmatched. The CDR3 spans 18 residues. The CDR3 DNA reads TGTGCCAGTAGTTCTCCGGGACTAGCTCAAGCAGGGAGAGATACGCAGTATTTT. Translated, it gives CASSSPGLAQAGRDTQYF.

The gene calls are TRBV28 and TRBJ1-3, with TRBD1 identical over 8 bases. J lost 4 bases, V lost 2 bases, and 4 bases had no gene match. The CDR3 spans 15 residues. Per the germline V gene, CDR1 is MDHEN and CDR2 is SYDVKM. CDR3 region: CASSLVRGPGNTIYF. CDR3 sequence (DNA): TGTGCCAGCAGTTTAGTCAGGGGGCCAGGAAACACCATATATTTT.

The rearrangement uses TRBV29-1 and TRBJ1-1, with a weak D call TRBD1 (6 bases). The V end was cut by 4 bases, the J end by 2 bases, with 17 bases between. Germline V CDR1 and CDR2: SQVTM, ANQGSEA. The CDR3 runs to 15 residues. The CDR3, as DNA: TGCAGCGTTGTTGGGGAGGGGGGAGCAAACACTGAAGCTTTCTTT. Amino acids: CSVVGEGGANTEAFF.

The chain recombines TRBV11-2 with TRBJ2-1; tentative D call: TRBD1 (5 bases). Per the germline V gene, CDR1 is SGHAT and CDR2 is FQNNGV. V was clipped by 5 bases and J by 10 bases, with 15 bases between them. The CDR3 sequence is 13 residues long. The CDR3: CASSLAQGLEQFF. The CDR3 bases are TGTGCCAGCAGCCTCGCCCAGGGTTTGGAGCAGTTCTTC. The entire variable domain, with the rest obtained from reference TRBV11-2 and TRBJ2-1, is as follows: EAGVAQSPRYKIIEKRQSVAFWCNPISGHATLYWYQQILGQGPKLLIQFQNNGVVDDSQLPKDRFSAERLKGVDSTLKIQPAKLEDSAVYLCASSLAQGLEQFFGPGTRLTVL.

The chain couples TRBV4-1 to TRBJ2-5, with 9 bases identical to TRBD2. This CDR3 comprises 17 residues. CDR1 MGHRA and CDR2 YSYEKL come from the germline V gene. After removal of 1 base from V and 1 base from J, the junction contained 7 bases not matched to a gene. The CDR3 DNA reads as TGCGCCAGCAGCCAAGGAAGCAGCGGGGGGCTCCAAGAGACCCAGTACTTC. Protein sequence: CASSQGSSGGLQETQYF.

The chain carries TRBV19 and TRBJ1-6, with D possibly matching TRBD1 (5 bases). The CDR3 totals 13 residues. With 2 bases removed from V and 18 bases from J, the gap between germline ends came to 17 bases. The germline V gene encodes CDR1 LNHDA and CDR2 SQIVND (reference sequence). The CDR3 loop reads CASSIKAGDGYHF. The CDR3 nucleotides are TGTGCCAGTAGTATAAAGGCTGGGGACGGATACCACTTT. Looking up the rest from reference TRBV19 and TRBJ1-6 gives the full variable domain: DGGITQSPKYLFRKEGQNVTLSCEQNLNHDAMYWYRQDPGQGLRLIYYSQIVNDFQKGDIAEGYSVSREKKESFPLTVTSAQKNPTAFYLCASSIKAGDGYHFGNGTRLTVT.

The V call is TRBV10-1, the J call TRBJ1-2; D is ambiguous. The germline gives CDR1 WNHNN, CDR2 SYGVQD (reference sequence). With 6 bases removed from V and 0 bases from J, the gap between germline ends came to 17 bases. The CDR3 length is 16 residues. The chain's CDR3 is CASRVPQLLPNYGYTF. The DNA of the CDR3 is TGCGCCAGCAGAGTCCCCCAACTGCTGCCTAACTATGGCTACACCTTC.

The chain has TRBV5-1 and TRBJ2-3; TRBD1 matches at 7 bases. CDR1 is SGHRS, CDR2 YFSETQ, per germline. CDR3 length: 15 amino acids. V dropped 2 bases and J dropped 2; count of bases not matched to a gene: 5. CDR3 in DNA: TGCGCCAGCAGCTTACCGGGACAGTACACAGATACGCAGTATTTT. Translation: CASSLPGQYTDTQYF.

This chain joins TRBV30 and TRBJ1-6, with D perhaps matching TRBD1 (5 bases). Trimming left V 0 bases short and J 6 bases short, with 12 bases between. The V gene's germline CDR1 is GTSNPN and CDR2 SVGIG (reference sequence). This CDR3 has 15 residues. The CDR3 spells CAWSVRAGSNSPLHF. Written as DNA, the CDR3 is TGTGCCTGGAGTGTAAGAGCAGGGAGTAATTCACCCCTCCACTTT.

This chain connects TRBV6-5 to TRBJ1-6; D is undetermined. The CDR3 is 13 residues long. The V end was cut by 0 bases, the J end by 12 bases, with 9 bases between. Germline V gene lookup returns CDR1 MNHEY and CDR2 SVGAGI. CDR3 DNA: TGTGCCAGCAGTTACTCTGACGCGGGACCCCTCCACTTT. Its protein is CASSYSDAGPLHF.

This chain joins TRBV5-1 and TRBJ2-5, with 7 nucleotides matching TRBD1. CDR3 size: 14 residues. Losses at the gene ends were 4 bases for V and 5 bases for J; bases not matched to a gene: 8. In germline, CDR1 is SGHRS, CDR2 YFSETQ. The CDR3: CASSTGQVAETQYF. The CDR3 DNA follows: TGCGCCAGCAGCACCGGACAGGTTGCGGAGACCCAGTACTTC.

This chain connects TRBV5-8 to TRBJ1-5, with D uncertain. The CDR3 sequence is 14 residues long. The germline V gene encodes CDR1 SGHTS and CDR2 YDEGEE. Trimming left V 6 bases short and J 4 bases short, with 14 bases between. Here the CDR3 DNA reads TGTGCCAGCACCCTGAGTCTGGTTAATCAGCCCCAGCATTTT. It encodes CASTLSLVNQPQHF.

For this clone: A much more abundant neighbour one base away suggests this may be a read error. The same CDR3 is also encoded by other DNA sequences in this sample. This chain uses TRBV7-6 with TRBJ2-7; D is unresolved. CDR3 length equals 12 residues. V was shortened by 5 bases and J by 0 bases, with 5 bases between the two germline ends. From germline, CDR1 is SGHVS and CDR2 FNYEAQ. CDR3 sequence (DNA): TGTGCCAGCAGCCCCAACTCCTACGAGCAGTACTTC. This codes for CASSPNSYEQYF.

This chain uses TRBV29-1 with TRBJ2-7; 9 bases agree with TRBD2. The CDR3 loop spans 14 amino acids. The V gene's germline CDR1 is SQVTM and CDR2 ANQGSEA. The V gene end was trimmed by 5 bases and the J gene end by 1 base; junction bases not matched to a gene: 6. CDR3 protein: CSVMVTSGSYEQYF. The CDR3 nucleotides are TGCAGCGTTATGGTGACTAGCGGTTCCTACGAGCAGTACTTC.

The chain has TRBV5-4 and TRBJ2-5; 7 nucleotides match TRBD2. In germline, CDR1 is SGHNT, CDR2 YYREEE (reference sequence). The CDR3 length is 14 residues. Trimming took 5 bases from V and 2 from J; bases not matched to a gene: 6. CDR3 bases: TGTGCCAGCAGTTTGCCGCGGGAGCAAGAGACCCAGTACTTC. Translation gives CASSLPREQETQYF.

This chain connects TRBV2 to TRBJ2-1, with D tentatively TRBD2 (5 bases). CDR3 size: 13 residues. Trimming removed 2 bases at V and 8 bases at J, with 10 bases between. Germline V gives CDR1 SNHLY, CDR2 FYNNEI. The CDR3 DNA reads TGTGCCAGCAGTGAAAACGGGATGCATGAGCAGTTCTTC. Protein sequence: CASSENGMHEQFF.

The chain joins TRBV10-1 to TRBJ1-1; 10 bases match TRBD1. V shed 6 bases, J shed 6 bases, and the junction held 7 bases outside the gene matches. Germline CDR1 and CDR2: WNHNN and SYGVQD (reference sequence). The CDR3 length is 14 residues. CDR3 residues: CASSDGQGGSEAFF. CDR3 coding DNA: TGCGCCAGCAGCGATGGACAGGGGGGCTCTGAAGCTTTCTTT.

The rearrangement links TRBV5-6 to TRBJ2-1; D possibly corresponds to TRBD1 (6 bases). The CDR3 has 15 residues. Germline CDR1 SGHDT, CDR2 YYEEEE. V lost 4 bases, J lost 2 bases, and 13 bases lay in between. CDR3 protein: CASSTWGRPYNEQFF. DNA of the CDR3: TGTGCCAGCAGCACTTGGGGGCGGCCCTACAATGAGCAGTTCTTC.

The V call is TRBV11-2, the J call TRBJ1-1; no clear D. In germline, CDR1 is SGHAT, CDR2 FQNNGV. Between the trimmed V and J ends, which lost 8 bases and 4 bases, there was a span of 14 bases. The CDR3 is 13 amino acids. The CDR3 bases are TGTGCCAGCGTCTCACAGTGGAGCACTGAAGCTTTCTTT. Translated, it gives CASVSQWSTEAFF.